One and the same sample provided the 8 T cell receptor beta chains below, sequenced in a study of early T cells in non-severe SARS-CoV-2 infection. Each CDR3 protein gets one entry after TCRdb re-called the 5' RACE reads with MiXCR. The sample has 20,000 to 25,000 distinct CDR3 sequences, less than 5.5% seen once; the top ten hold 9.5% to 12%. Sample: whole blood. The receptors here all came from an adult who was a healthcare worker with PCR-confirmed SARS-CoV-2 infection or an uninfected control (not recorded which).

Many counts were recorded for this clonotype. The CDR3 DNA reads TGCAGTGCTAGGGGGGGGAACACAGATACGCAGTATTTT. Translating it yields CSARGGNTDTQYF. The chain carries TRBV20-1 and TRBJ2-3; 7 bases are shared with TRBD2. The V segment lost 3 bases and the J segment 2 bases; nucleotides outside the gene matches: 2. The CDR3 is 13 amino acids. The germline gives CDR1 DFQATT, CDR2 SNEGSKA (reference sequence).

This clonotype was detected ten times or more. The V gene is TRBV20-1, the J gene TRBJ2-1; a possible D gene is TRBD2 (6 bases). The CDR3 consists of 14 residues. Trimming removed 3 bases from V and 5 bases from J, with 14 bases in between. CDR1 and CDR2 from the germline V gene are DFQATT and SNEGSKA (reference sequence). For the CDR3, the DNA is TGCAGTGCTAGTACCGCGGGGACCCACAATGAGCAGTTCTTC. Its protein product is CSASTAGTHNEQFF.

The sample holds many counts of this clonotype. V gene TRBV5-1 combines with J gene TRBJ2-7, with 7 bases lining up with TRBD1. The V segment lost 0 bases and the J segment 3 bases; nucleotides outside the gene matches: 6. CDR3 length equals 15 residues. CDR1 is SGHRS, CDR2 YFSETQ, per germline. The CDR3, as DNA: TGCGCCAGCAGCTTGGGGGACAGAATGAACTACGAGCAGTACTTC. Amino acids: CASSLGDRMNYEQYF.

This clonotype has just a few counts. The gene calls are TRBV7-2 and TRBJ2-1; 7 nucleotides align to TRBD1. CDR3 length equals 17 residues. V lost 1 base, J lost 10 bases, and 16 bases stayed unmatched. CDR1 is SGHTA, CDR2 FQGNSA, per germline. In DNA form, the CDR3 reads TGTGCCAGCAGCTTAGAGTCAGAGACAGGGAGTCGGGGCGAGCAGTTCTTC. This gives the protein CASSLESETGSRGEQFF.

By share, this clonotype ranks as medium-sized (0.01 to 0.1%). The chain couples TRBV5-1 to TRBJ2-7; D is unclear. This CDR3 spans 14 amino acids. V was shortened by 4 bases and J by 3 bases, with 14 bases between the two germline ends. Germline-derived CDR1 and CDR2 are SGHRS and YFSETQ. This chain's CDR3 is CASSPRTADYEQYF. In DNA form, the CDR3 reads TGCGCCAGCAGCCCCCGGACCGCCGACTACGAGCAGTACTTC.

The V call is TRBV10-3, the J call TRBJ2-5; D possibly corresponds to TRBD2 (5 bases). Trimming took off 0 bases at V and 3 bases at J, with 11 bases between the two ends. CDR1 is ENHRY, CDR2 SYGVKD, per germline. The CDR3 covers 15 residues. CDR3 amino acids: CAISESLATKETQYF. The CDR3 nucleotides read TGTGCCATCAGTGAGTCGCTAGCTACCAAAGAGACCCAGTACTTC.

This clonotype was detected ten times or more. CDR3: CASSLVTSGNNEQFF. The CDR3 DNA reads as TGTGCCAGCAGCTTAGTAACTAGCGGTAACAATGAGCAGTTCTTC. The rearrangement uses TRBV11-3 and TRBJ2-1; 8 bases map to TRBD2. The trim removed 1 base at V and 5 bases at J, leaving 4 bases unmatched. The CDR3 covers 15 residues. Germline CDR1 SGHNT, CDR2 YENEEA.

The sample holds one count of this clonotype. This may be a read error: a much more frequent sequence differs by one nucleotide. This chain uses TRBV27 with TRBJ2-7; weak D call: TRBD1 (5 bases). CDR1 is MNHEY and CDR2 is SMNVEV in the germline V gene (reference sequence). The ends were cut back, 6 bases at V and 3 bases at J, with 12 bases in the middle. This CDR3 spans 13 amino acids. CDR3 bases: TGTGCCAGCAGATTGAAGGACAACTACGAGCAGTACTTC. Its translation: CASRLKDNYEQYF.